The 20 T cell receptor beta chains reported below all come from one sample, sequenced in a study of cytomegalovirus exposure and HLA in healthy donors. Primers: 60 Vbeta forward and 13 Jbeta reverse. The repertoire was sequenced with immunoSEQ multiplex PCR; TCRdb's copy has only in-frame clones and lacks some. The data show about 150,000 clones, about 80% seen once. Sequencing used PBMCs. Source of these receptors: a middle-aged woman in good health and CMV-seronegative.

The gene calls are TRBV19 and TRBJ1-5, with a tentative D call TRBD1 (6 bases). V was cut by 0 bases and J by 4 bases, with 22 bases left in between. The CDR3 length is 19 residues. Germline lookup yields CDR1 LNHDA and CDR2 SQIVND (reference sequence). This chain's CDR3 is CASSIDPVGQFLINQPQHF. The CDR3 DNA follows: TGTGCCAGTAGTATAGACCCAGTCGGACAGTTCTTGATTAATCAGCCCCAGCATTTT.

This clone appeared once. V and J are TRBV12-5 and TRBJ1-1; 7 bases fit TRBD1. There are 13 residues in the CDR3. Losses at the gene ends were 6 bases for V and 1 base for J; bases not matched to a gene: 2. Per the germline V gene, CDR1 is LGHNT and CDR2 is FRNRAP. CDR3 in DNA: TGTGCTAGTGGGGGACAGCCGAACACTGAAGCTTTCTTT. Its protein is CASGGQPNTEAFF.

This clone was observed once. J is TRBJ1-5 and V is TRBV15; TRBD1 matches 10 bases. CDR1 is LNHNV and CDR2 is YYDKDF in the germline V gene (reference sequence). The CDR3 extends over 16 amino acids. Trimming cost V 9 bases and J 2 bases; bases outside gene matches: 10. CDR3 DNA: TGTGCCACGCACAGCGGACAGGGGGAAGGCAATCAGCCCCAGCATTTT. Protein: CATHSGQGEGNQPQHF.

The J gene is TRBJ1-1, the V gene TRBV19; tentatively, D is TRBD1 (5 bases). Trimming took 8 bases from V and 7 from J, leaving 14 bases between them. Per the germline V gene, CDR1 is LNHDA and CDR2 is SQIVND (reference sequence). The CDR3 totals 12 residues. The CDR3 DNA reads TGTGCCAGTGGATCAGGGTTGGGTGAAGCTTTCTTT. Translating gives CASGSGLGEAFF.

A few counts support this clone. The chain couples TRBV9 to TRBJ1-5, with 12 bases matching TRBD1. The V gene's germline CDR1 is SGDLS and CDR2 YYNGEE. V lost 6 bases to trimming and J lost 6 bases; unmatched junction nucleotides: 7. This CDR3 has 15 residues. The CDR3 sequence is CASKSGTGGTQPQHF. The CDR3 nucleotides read TGTGCCAGCAAATCTGGGACAGGGGGCACTCAGCCCCAGCATTTT.

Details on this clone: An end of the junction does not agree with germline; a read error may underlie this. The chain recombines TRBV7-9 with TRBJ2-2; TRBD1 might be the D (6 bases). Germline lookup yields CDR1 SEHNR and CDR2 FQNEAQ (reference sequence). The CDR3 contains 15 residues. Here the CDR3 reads CSSSLGQSNTGELFF. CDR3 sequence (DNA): TGTTCCAGCAGTCTAGGACAGTCGAACACCGGGGAGCTGTTTTTT.

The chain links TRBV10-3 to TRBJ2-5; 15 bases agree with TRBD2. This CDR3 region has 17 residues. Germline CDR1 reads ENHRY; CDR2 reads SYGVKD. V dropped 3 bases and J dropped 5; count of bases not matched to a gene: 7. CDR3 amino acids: CAISEPGLAGGGETQYF. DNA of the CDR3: TGTGCCATCAGTGAACCGGGACTAGCGGGAGGAGGGGAGACCCAGTACTTC.

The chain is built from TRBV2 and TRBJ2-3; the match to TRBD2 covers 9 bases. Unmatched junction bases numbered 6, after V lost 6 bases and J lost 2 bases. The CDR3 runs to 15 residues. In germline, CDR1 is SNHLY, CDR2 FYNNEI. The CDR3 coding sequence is TGTGCCAGCAGGCGACTAGCGGCAGACACAGATACGCAGTATTTT. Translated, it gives CASRRLAADTDTQYF.

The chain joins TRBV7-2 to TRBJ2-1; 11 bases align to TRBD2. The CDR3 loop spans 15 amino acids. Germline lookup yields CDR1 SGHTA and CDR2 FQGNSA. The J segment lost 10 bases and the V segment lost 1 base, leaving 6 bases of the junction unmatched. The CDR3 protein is CASSLGGLAGGEQFF. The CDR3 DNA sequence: TGTGCCAGCAGCTTAGGGGGTCTAGCGGGAGGCGAGCAGTTCTTC.

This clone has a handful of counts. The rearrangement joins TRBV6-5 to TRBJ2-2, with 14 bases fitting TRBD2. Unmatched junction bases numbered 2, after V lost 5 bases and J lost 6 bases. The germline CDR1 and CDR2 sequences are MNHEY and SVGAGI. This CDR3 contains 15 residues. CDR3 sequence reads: CASSRTSGGPGELFF. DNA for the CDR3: TGTGCCAGCAGTAGGACTAGCGGGGGGCCCGGGGAGCTGTTTTTT.

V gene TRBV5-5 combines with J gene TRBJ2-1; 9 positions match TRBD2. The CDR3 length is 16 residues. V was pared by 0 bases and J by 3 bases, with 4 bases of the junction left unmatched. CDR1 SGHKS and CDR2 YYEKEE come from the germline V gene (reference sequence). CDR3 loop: CASSLVAGEGYNEQFF. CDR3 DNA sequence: TGTGCCAGCAGCTTGGTAGCGGGAGAGGGCTACAATGAGCAGTTCTTC.

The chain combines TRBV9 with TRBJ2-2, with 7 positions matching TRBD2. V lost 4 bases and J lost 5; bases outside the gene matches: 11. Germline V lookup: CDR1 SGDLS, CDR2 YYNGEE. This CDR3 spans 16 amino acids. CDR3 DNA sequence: TGTGCCAGCAGCAGACTAAAGGGAGGGGAGACCGGGGAGCTGTTTTTT. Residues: CASSRLKGGETGELFF.

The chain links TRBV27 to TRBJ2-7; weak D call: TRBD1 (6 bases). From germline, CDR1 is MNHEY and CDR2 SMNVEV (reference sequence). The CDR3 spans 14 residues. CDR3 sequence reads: CATSSGGERYEQYF. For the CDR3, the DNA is TGTGCTACCTCGAGTGGGGGCGAAAGGTACGAGCAGTACTTC.

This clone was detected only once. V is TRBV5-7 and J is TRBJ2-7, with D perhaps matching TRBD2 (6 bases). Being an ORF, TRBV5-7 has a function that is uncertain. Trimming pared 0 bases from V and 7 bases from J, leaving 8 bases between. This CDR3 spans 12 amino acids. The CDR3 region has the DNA TGTGCCAGCAGCTTGGTAGGGAGGGAGCAGTACTTC. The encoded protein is CASSLVGREQYF.

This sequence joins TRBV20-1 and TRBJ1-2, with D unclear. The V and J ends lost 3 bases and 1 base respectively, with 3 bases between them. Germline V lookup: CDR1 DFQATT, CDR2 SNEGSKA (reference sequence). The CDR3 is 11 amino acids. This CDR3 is CSASNNYGYTF. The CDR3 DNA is TGCAGTGCTAGTAATAACTATGGCTACACCTTC.

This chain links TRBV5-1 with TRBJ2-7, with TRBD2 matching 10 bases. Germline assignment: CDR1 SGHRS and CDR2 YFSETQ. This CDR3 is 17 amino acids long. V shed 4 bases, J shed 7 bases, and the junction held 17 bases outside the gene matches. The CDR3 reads CASSPPGALAGWREQYF. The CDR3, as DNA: TGCGCCAGCAGCCCCCCCGGGGCACTAGCGGGGTGGAGAGAGCAGTACTTC.

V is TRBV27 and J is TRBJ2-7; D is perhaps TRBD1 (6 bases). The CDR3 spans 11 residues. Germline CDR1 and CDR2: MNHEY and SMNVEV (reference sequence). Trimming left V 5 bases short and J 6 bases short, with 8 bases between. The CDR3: CASSTGSEQYF. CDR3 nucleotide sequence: TGTGCCAGCAGTACAGGGAGCGAGCAGTACTTC.

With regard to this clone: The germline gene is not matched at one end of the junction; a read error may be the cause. In DNA form, the CDR3 reads TGTGCCACCAGCAGTAGACAGGACTTT. Translating gives CATSSRQDF. The V gene is TRBV15, the J gene TRBJ1-6; TRBD1 might be the D (6 bases). The CDR3 covers 9 residues. From germline, CDR1 is LNHNV and CDR2 YYDKDF (reference sequence).

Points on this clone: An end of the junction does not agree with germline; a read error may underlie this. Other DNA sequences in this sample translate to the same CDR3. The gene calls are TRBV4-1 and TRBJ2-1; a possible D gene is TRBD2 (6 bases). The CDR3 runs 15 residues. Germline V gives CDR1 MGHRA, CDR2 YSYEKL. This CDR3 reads CASSQVLEGYNEQFF. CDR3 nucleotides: TGTGCCAGCAGCCAAGTTCTGGAGGGGTACAATGAGCAGTTCTTC.

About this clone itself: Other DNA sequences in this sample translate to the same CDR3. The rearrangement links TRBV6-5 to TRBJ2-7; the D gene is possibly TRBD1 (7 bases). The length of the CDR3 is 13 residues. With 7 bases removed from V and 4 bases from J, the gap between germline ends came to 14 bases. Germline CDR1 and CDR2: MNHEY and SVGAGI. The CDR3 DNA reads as TGTGCCAGCACCCCCCCAGGGGGGTACGAGCAGTACTTC. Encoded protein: CASTPPGGYEQYF.